The sequence of this TCR beta chain was determined in a study of cytomegalovirus exposure and HLA in healthy donors. Both 60 Vbeta primers and 13 Jbeta primers went into the PCR. Profiling relied on immunoSEQ multiplex PCR, and the TCRdb table lists in-frame clones only, not all of them. Here the sample spans over 150,000 clones, roughly three quarters being singletons. This CDR3 is built from 13 residues. Germline lookup yields CDR1 GTSNPN and CDR2 SVGIG (reference sequence). V lost 2 bases and J 7 bases, leaving 11 bases between the germline ends. Specimen: PBMCs. This chain links TRBV30 with TRBJ1-4, with D unclear. This TCR came from a man aged 25-45 years in good health and CMV-seropositive. This CDR3 is CAWSQNVGEKLFF. CDR3 DNA sequence: TGTGCCTGGAGTCAGAATGTTGGTGAAAAACTGTTTTTT. Full variable domain (rest looked up from reference TRBV30 and TRBJ1-4): SQTIHQWPATLVQPVGSPLSLECTVEGTSNPNLYWYRQAAGRGLQLLFYSVGIGQISSEVPQNLSASRPQDRQFILSSKKLLLSDSGFYLCAWSQNVGEKLFFGSGTQLSVL.